This TCR beta chain stems from a study of cytomegalovirus exposure and HLA in healthy donors. The PCR made use of 60 Vbeta and 13 Jbeta primers. Clones were read by immunoSEQ multiplex PCR, and TCRdb kept only the in-frame ones, dropping some. The repertoire consists of 55,000 to 75,000 clones, with approximately 72% occurring once and the leading ten covering just under 7.5%. When sampled, the donors appeared nominally healthy, though they likely had unrecorded immune exposures. Sequencing was performed on PBMCs. This TCR was recovered from a woman in her thirties in good health and CMV-seropositive.

CDR3 in DNA: TGTGCCAGCAGTGAAACGGGAGGGCGGAATGAGCAGTTCTTC. Protein: CASSETGGRNEQFF. The chain uses TRBV6-4 and TRBJ2-1, with 8 bases that match TRBD2. This CDR3 is built from 14 residues. Germline loops: CDR1 MRHNA, CDR2 SNTAGT. J gave up 7 bases and V 3 bases, and 5 bases lay outside the gene matches.